Below are 2 T cell receptor beta chains sequenced from a single sample in a study of T cell repertoires in cytomegalovirus infection. For these receptors, no antigen is known. TCRdb reanalysed the reads using MiXCR and keeps one entry per CDR3 protein. The sample has 750,000 to 900,000 distinct CDR3 sequences, about 28% seen once. The specimen comprised cultured CD8+ T cells from PBMCs, sampled from culture after CMV antigen stimulation. These receptors were taken from a human donor in good health (CMV status not recorded). Some clones in this sample may be carry-over from other donors' samples.

The rearrangement uses TRBV28 and TRBJ1-1; the match to TRBD1 covers 9 bases. Trimming cost V 5 bases and J 6 bases; bases outside gene matches: 13. The CDR3 runs to 16 residues. Germline V CDR1 and CDR2: MDHEN, SYDVKM. CDR3 bases: TGTGCCAGCAGTCCGATTCCGGGACAGGGAGGGGCTGAAGCTTTCTTT. Amino acids: CASSPIPGQGGAEAFF.

The rearrangement uses TRBV2 and TRBJ2-5; D remains ambiguous. Germline V gene data show CDR1 as SNHLY and CDR2 as FYNNEI. The CDR3 is 10 amino acids. Between the trimmed V and J ends, which lost 8 bases and 5 bases, there was a span of 6 bases. The chain's CDR3 is CASLSETQYF. DNA for the CDR3: TGTGCCAGCCTATCGGAGACCCAGTACTTC.